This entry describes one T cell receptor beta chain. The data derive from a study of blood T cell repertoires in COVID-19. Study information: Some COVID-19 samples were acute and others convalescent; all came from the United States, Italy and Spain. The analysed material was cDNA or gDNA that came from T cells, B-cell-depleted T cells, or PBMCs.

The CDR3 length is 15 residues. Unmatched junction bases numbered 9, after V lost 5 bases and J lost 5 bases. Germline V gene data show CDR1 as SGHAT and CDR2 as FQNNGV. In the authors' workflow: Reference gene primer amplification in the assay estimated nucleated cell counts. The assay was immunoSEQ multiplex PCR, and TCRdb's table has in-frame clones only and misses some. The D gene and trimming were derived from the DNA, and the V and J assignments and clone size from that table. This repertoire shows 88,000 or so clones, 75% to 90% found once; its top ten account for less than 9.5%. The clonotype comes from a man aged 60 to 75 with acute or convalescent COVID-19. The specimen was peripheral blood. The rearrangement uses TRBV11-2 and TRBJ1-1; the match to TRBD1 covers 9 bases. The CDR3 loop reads CASSLYRGRMTEAFF. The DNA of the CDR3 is TGTGCCAGCAGCCTATACAGGGGGCGCATGACTGAAGCTTTCTTT.